This record looks at one T cell receptor (beta chain) sequence and its context. The antigen is unknown. All unsorted peripheral T cells were captured because whole blood was used without fractionation. This CDR3 has 15 amino acids. V trimming: 3 bases; J trimming: 7 bases; junction bases outside the gene matches: 9. The germline CDR1 and CDR2 sequences are SGHTA and FQGTGA. Reverse transcription used around 540 ng RNA and constant-region primers for alpha and beta. Each of the alpha and beta chains got its own library through chain-specific third strand synthesis with indices. A 5' RACE adapter with a random hexamer and the SP2 primer site was joined to cDNA. TCRdb ran MiXCR on the 5' RACE reads and lists one entry per CDR3 protein. The repertoire holds more than 7,500 distinct CDR3 sequences, with more than 8% as singletons. The sample is drawn from a study of HIV-infected patients and healthy controls.

Overall study findings and caveats: Untreated HIV+ repertoires had roughly threefold fewer distinct CDR3s and lower Shannon diversity than healthy controls.

This clonotype was obtained from an adult with HIV infection. The source was blood, collected before antiretroviral therapy. The chain carries TRBV7-3 and TRBJ2-3; 8 bases fit TRBD2. CDR3 loop: CASSFQGLGIYTQYF. As DNA, the CDR3 is TGTGCCAGCAGCTTTCAGGGACTAGGTATTTATACGCAGTATTTT.